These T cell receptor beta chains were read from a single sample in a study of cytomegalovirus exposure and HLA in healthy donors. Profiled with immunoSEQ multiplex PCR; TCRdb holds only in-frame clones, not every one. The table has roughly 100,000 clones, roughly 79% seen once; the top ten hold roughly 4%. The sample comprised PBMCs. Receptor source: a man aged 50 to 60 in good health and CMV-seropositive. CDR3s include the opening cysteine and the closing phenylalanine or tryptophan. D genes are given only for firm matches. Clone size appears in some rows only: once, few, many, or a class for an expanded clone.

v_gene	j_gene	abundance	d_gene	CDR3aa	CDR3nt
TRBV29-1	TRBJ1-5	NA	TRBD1	CSVAEGGEGSNQPQHF	TGCAGCGTTGCAGAAGGGGGCGAAGGGAGCAATCAGCCCCAGCATTTT
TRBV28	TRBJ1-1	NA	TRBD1	CASITGAYTEAFF	TGTGCCAGCATTACAGGGGCCTACACTGAAGCTTTCTTT
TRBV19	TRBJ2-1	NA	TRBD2	CASSIGLAGGGEQFF	TGTGCCAGTAGTATAGGACTAGCGGGAGGGGGTGAGCAGTTCTTC
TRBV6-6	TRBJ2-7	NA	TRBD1	CASSYNQGAYEQYF	TGTGCCAGCAGTTACAATCAGGGGGCCTACGAGCAGTACTTC
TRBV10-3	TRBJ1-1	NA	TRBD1	CATKKQGSTEAFF	TGTGCCACCAAAAAACAGGGGAGCACTGAAGCTTTCTTT
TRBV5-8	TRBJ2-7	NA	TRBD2	CASSLASGSSYEQYF	TGTGCCAGCAGCTTGGCTAGCGGGAGCTCCTACGAGCAGTACTTC
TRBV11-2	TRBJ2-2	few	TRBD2	CASSLVPGLAGVRELFF	TGTGCCAGCAGCTTAGTTCCGGGACTAGCGGGAGTCCGGGAGCTGTTTTTT
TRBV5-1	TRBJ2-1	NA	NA	CASSPLGTSYNEQFF	TGCGCCAGCAGCCCGTTAGGGACTTCCTACAATGAGCAGTTCTTC
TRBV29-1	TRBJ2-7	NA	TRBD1	CSVPPSLPGQRSYEQYF	TGCAGCGTCCCCCCTTCCTTGCCGGGACAGCGTTCCTACGAGCAGTACTTC
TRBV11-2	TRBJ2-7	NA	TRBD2	CASSRKGLAGGPLSYEQYF	TGTGCCAGCAGCCGGAAGGGACTAGCGGGAGGGCCGTTGTCCTACGAGCAGTACTTC
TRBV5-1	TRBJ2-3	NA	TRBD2	CASSSPGLAGVHTQYF	TGCGCCAGCAGCTCACCGGGACTAGCGGGAGTTCATACGCAGTATTTT